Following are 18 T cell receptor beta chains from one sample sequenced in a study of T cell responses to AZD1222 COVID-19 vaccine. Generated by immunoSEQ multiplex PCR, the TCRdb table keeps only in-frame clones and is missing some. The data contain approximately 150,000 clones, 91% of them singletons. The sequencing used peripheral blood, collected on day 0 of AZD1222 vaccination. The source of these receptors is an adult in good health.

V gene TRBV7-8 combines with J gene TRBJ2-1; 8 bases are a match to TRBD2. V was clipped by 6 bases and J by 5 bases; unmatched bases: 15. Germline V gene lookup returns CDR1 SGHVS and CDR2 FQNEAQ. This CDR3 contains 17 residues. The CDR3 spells CASSLLLLVSGDNEQFF. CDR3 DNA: TGTGCCAGCAGTCTCCTCCTCCTGGTTAGCGGGGACAATGAGCAGTTCTTC.

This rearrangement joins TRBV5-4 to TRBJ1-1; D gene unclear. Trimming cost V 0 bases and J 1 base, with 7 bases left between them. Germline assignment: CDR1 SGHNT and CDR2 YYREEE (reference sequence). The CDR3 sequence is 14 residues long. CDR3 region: CASSLGGRNTEAFF. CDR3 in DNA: TGTGCCAGCAGCTTGGGCGGTCGGAACACTGAAGCTTTCTTT. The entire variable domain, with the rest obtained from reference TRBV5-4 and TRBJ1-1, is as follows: ETGVTQSPTHLIKTRGQQVTLRCSSQSGHNTVSWYQQALGQGPQFIFQYYREEENGRGNFPPRFSGLQFPNYSSELNVNALELDDSALYLCASSLGGRNTEAFFGQGTRLTVV.

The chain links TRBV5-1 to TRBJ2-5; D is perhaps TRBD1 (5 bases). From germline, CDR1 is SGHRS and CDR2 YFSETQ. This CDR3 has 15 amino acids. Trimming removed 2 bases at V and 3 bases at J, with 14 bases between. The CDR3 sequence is CASSFLQGAEETQYF. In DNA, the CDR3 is TGCGCCAGCAGCTTCCTTCAGGGCGCTGAAGAGACCCAGTACTTC.

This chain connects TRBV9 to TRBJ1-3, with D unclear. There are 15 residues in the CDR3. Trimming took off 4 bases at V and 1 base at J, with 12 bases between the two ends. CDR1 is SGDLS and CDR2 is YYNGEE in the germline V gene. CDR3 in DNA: TGTGCCAGCAGCCACCCAGACCAGTCTGGAAACACCATATATTTT. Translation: CASSHPDQSGNTIYF.

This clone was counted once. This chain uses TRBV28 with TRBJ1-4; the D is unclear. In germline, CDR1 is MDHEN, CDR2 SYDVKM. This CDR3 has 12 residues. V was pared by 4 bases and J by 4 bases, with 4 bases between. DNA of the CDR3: TGTGCCAGCAGTTCTCGTAATGAAAAACTGTTTTTT. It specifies CASSSRNEKLFF.

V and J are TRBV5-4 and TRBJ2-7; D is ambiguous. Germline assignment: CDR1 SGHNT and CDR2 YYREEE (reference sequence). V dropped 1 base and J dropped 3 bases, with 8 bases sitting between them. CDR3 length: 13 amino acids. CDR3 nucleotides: TGTGCCAGCAGCTTGATAGGCAACTACGAGCAGTACTTC. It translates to CASSLIGNYEQYF.

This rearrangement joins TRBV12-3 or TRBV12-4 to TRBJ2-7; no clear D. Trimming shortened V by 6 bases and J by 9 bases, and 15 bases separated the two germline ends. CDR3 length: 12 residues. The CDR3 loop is CASSDPFGRQYF. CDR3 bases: TGTGCCAGCAGCGACCCATTCGGACGGCAGTACTTC.

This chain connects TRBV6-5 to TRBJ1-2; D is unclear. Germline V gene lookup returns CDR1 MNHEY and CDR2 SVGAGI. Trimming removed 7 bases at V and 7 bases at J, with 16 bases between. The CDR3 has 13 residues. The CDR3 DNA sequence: TGTGCCAGCACCCAGGACTTAGAGGGTGGCTACACCTTC. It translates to CASTQDLEGGYTF.

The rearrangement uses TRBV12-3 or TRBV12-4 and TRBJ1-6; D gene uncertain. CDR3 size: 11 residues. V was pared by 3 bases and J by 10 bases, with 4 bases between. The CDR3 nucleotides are TGTGCCAGCAGTTTTGAGTCACCCCTCCACTTT. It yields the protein CASSFESPLHF.

The CDR3 DNA is TGCACCAGCAGGGACTGGGATCAGCCCCAGCATTTT. Its translation is CTSRDWDQPQHF. The gene calls are TRBV1 and TRBJ1-5. TRBV1 is a listed pseudogene. CDR3 length equals 12 residues.

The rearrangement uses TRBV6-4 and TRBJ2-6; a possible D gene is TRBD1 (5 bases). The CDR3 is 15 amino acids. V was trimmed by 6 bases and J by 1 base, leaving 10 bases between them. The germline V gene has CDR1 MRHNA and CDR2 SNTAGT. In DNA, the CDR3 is TGTGCCAGCAGCCAGACAGAGTCTGGGGCCAACGTCCTGACTTTC. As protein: CASSQTESGANVLTF.

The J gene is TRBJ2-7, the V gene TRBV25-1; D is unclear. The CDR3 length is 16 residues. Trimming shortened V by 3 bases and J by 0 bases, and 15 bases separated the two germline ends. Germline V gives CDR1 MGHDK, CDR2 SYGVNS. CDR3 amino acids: CASSDLVGPSSYEQYF. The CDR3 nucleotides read TGTGCCAGCAGTGATTTGGTAGGACCCAGCTCCTACGAGCAGTACTTC.

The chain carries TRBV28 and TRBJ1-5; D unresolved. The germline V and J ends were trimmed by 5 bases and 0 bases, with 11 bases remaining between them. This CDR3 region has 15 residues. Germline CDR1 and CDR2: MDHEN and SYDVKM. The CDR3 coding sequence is TGTGCCAGCAGTAAGCAGACTTATAGCAATCAGCCCCAGCATTTT. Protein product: CASSKQTYSNQPQHF.

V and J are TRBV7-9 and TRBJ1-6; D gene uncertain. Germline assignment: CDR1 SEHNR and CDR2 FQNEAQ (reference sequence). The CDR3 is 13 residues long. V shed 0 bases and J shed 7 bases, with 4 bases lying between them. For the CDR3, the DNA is TGTGCCAGCAGCTTAGCGGAGAATTCACCCCTCCACTTT. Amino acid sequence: CASSLAENSPLHF. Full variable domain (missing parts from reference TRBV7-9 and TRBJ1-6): DTGVSQNPRHKITKRGQNVTFRCDPISEHNRLYWYRQTLGQGPEFLTYFQNEAQLEKSRLLSDRFSAERPKGSFSTLEIQRTEQGDSAMYLCASSLAENSPLHFGNGTRLTVT.

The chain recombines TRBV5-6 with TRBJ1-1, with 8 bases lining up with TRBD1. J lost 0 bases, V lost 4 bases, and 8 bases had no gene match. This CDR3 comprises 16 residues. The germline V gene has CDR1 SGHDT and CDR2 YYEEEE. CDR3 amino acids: CASSPGTGYLNTEAFF. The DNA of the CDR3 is TGTGCCAGCAGCCCAGGGACAGGCTACTTGAACACTGAAGCTTTCTTT.

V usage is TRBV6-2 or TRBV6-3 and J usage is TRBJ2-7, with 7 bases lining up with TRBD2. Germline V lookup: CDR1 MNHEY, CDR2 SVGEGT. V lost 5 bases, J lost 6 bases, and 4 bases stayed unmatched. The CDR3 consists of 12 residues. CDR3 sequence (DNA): TGTGCCAGCAGTCCGGGGGGTGGCGAGCAGTACTTC. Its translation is CASSPGGGEQYF.

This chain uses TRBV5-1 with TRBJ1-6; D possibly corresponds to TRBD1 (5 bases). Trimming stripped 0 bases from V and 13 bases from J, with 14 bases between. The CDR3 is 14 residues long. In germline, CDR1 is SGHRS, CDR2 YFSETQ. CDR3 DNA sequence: TGCGCCAGCAGCTTGGAACTTTCCCGGGGGCCCCTCCACTTT. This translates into CASSLELSRGPLHF.

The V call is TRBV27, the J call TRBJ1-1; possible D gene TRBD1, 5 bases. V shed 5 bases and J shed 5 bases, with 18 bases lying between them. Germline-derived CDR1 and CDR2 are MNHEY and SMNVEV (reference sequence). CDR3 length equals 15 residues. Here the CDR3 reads CASSPSGTLGTEAFF. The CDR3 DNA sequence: TGTGCCAGCAGTCCATCGGGGACCTTGGGAACTGAAGCTTTCTTT.